Here is one TCR beta chain with its context. The data are from a study of blood T cell repertoires in COVID-19. Produced via immunoSEQ multiplex PCR; TCRdb's table is partial and in-frame only. The table records under 300,000 clones, approximately 86% of them present only once. The ends were cut back, 0 bases at V and 2 bases at J, with 17 bases in the middle. The CDR3 totals 19 residues. Germline V gene data show CDR1 as LGHNA and CDR2 as YNFKEQ. The gene calls are TRBV4-2 and TRBJ2-6; D not certain. This TCR came from a man in his fifties or sixties who had recovered from COVID-19. Sequenced material: peripheral blood. The CDR3: CASSQEVARYTTGANVLTF. The CDR3 DNA reads as TGTGCCAGCAGCCAAGAGGTGGCCAGATACACAACTGGGGCCAACGTCCTGACTTTC.